The rows below give T cell receptor beta chains drawn from one sample of a study of cytomegalovirus exposure and HLA in healthy donors. Profiling relied on immunoSEQ multiplex PCR, and the TCRdb table lists in-frame clones only, not all of them. The data show around 100,000 clones, roughly 80% seen once. The sequenced sample was PBMCs. The receptor set was obtained from a woman in her thirties or forties in good health and CMV-seronegative. The CDR3 runs from the conserved cysteine through the conserved F or W. Fields, in order: clone size, V gene, D gene, J gene, CDR3 DNA, CDR3 protein. A D gene is named only where the DNA matches it firmly. Size values are once, few and many counts, or a class for expanded clones, and some rows have none.

clone size: .; V gene: TRBV27; D gene: .; J gene: TRBJ2-2; CDR3 DNA: TGTGCCAGCAGCCTAGGGGGTGTAGCGAACACCGGGGAGCTGTTTTTT; CDR3 protein: CASSLGGVANTGELFF
clone size: .; V gene: TRBV19; D gene: .; J gene: TRBJ1-2; CDR3 DNA: TGTGCCAGTAGTACCTTAGGTACAGGGATTAACTATGGCTACACCTTC; CDR3 protein: CASSTLGTGINYGYTF
clone size: .; V gene: TRBV7-9; D gene: .; J gene: TRBJ2-5; CDR3 DNA: TGTGCCAGCAGCTTAACTCGGGAAGAGACCCAGTACTTC; CDR3 protein: CASSLTREETQYF
clone size: .; V gene: TRBV11-2; D gene: .; J gene: TRBJ1-1; CDR3 DNA: TGTGCCAGCAGCTCCCAGATGAACACTGAAGCTTTCTTT; CDR3 protein: CASSSQMNTEAFF
clone size: .; V gene: TRBV7-2; D gene: .; J gene: TRBJ2-7; CDR3 DNA: TGTGCCAGCAGCTCCCGGATAGCGCGATCCTACGAGCAGTACTTC; CDR3 protein: CASSSRIARSYEQYF
clone size: .; V gene: TRBV18; D gene: TRBD2; J gene: TRBJ2-4; CDR3 DNA: TGTGCCAGCTCTCTCGGACTAGCGGGTACTAAAAACATTCAGTACTTC; CDR3 protein: CASSLGLAGTKNIQYF
clone size: .; V gene: TRBV14; D gene: .; J gene: TRBJ1-2; CDR3 DNA: TGTGCCAGCAGCCAAGCCGGGTCCACCATCCACACCTTC; CDR3 protein: CASSQAGSTIHTF
clone size: .; V gene: TRBV7-3; D gene: .; J gene: TRBJ2-1; CDR3 DNA: TGTGCCAGCAGCTTAATCACCTCCCTACGAAATGAGCAGTTCTTC; CDR3 protein: CASSLITSLRNEQFF
clone size: .; V gene: TRBV11-2; D gene: .; J gene: TRBJ1-6; CDR3 DNA: TGTGCCAGCAGCTTAGAGATCAGCTCCTATAATTCACCCCTCCACTTT; CDR3 protein: CASSLEISSYNSPLHF
clone size: .; V gene: TRBV4-1; D gene: TRBD1; J gene: TRBJ2-7; CDR3 DNA: TGCGCCAGCAGCCTGGTGCAGGGGGACCACGAGCAGTACTTC; CDR3 protein: CASSLVQGDHEQYF
clone size: .; V gene: TRBV7-2; D gene: TRBD1; J gene: TRBJ2-4; CDR3 DNA: TGTGCCAGCAGCTTAAAGGGGGCATCGCTAGCCAAAAACATTCAGTACTTC; CDR3 protein: CASSLKGASLAKNIQYF
clone size: .; V gene: TRBV7-8; D gene: TRBD2; J gene: TRBJ2-1; CDR3 DNA: TGTGCCAGCAGCTTAGCTAGCGGGAGGGCCAGTGAGCAGTTCTTC; CDR3 protein: CASSLASGRASEQFF
clone size: .; V gene: TRBV7-9; D gene: TRBD1; J gene: TRBJ2-7; CDR3 DNA: TGTGCCAGCAGTCCCCGGGACAGGGGGAGCGAGCAGTACTTC; CDR3 protein: CASSPRDRGSEQYF
clone size: .; V gene: TRBV7-2; D gene: TRBD2; J gene: TRBJ2-2; CDR3 DNA: TGTGCCAGCAGCTTAGAAGCGGGAGTCACCGGGGAGCTGTTTTTT; CDR3 protein: CASSLEAGVTGELFF
clone size: .; V gene: TRBV7-9; D gene: .; J gene: TRBJ2-1; CDR3 DNA: TGTGCCAGCAGCGACAGATGGAGCTCCTACAATGAGCAGTTCTTC; CDR3 protein: CASSDRWSSYNEQFF
clone size: few; V gene: TRBV27; D gene: TRBD2; J gene: TRBJ2-7; CDR3 DNA: TGTGCCAGCAGTTTCAGCGGGAGGGCCTACGAGCAGTACTTC; CDR3 protein: CASSFSGRAYEQYF
clone size: .; V gene: TRBV4-1; D gene: .; J gene: TRBJ2-4; CDR3 DNA: TGCGCCAGCAGCCAGCCACAGGAACCTCTGGCCAAAAACATTCAGTACTTC; CDR3 protein: CASSQPQEPLAKNIQYF
clone size: .; V gene: TRBV2; D gene: .; J gene: TRBJ2-7; CDR3 DNA: TGTGCCAGCACCACCAGACCCGGAGTCTACGAGCAGTACTTC; CDR3 protein: CASTTRPGVYEQYF
clone size: .; V gene: TRBV20-1; D gene: .; J gene: TRBJ1-2; CDR3 DNA: TGCAGTGCCGGGACACACTATGGCTACACCTTC; CDR3 protein: CSAGTHYGYTF
clone size: .; V gene: TRBV6-1; D gene: .; J gene: TRBJ1-3; CDR3 DNA: TGTGCCAGCAGGGAACAGGTCGCGAGCTCTGGAAACACCATATATTTT; CDR3 protein: CASREQVASSGNTIYF
clone size: .; V gene: TRBV10-3; D gene: TRBD1; J gene: TRBJ1-1; CDR3 DNA: TGTGCCTCTCACGGGGACAGAATCTTGAACACTGAAGCTTTCTTT; CDR3 protein: CASHGDRILNTEAFF
clone size: once; V gene: TRBV11-1; D gene: .; J gene: TRBJ2-6; CDR3 DNA: TGTGCCAGCAGCCGCGACAGCTCTGGGGCCAACGTCCTGACTTTC; CDR3 protein: CASSRDSSGANVLTF
clone size: .; V gene: TRBV18; D gene: TRBD1; J gene: TRBJ2-3; CDR3 DNA: TGTGCCAGCTCACCGAGGGACAGGGGATTAGTAGATACGCAGTATTTT; CDR3 protein: CASSPRDRGLVDTQYF
clone size: .; V gene: TRBV29-1; D gene: TRBD2; J gene: TRBJ2-3; CDR3 DNA: TGCAGCGTTGCGGGGGGAGAGGGCACAGATACGCAGTATTTT; CDR3 protein: CSVAGGEGTDTQYF
clone size: .; V gene: TRBV4-3; D gene: .; J gene: TRBJ2-1; CDR3 DNA: TGCGCCAGCAGCCAAGTAAAGAATCTAAACAATGAGCAGTTCTTC; CDR3 protein: CASSQVKNLNNEQFF
clone size: .; V gene: TRBV28; D gene: .; J gene: TRBJ1-5; CDR3 DNA: TGTGCCAGCAGTTCCAGGGGCCGTAGCAATCAGCCCCAGCATTTT; CDR3 protein: CASSSRGRSNQPQHF
clone size: .; V gene: TRBV7-2; D gene: .; J gene: TRBJ1-1; CDR3 DNA: TGTGCCAGCAGCTTAGGCAGGGGTAGGACTGAAGCTTTCTTT; CDR3 protein: CASSLGRGRTEAFF
clone size: once; V gene: TRBV4-1; D gene: TRBD2; J gene: TRBJ2-1; CDR3 DNA: TGCGCCAGCAGCCAAAGGGCGGGAGGTGGCCCCTACAATGAGCAGTTCTTC; CDR3 protein: CASSQRAGGGPYNEQFF
clone size: .; V gene: TRBV10-3; D gene: .; J gene: TRBJ1-2; CDR3 DNA: TGTGCCATCAGTGGGACGGGGGACTATGGCTACACCTTC; CDR3 protein: CAISGTGDYGYTF
clone size: .; V gene: TRBV25-1; D gene: .; J gene: TRBJ2-6; CDR3 DNA: TGTGCCAGCAGTTCCCCCCAGGGGAAATCTGGGGCCAACGTCCTGACTTTC; CDR3 protein: CASSSPQGKSGANVLTF
clone size: .; V gene: TRBV10-1; D gene: TRBD2; J gene: TRBJ2-3; CDR3 DNA: TGCGCCAGCAGTGATTTTCCAAGCGGGAGAGACCCTACAGATACGCAGTATTTT; CDR3 protein: CASSDFPSGRDPTDTQYF
clone size: .; V gene: TRBV5-4; D gene: .; J gene: TRBJ1-1; CDR3 DNA: TGTGCCAGCACCCCCTTCTTCGGGGGGGCCACTGAAGCTTTCTTT; CDR3 protein: CASTPFFGGATEAFF
clone size: .; V gene: TRBV4-3; D gene: .; J gene: TRBJ2-1; CDR3 DNA: TGCGCCAGCAGCCATAGACAGTATCCCCAGAATTACAATGAGCAGTTCTTC; CDR3 protein: CASSHRQYPQNYNEQFF
clone size: once; V gene: TRBV2; D gene: .; J gene: TRBJ2-3; CDR3 DNA: TGTGCCAGCATCGCCCTAGAGCGTGACGGGACAGATACGCAGTATTTT; CDR3 protein: CASIALERDGTDTQYF
clone size: few; V gene: TRBV5-1; D gene: .; J gene: TRBJ2-5; CDR3 DNA: TGCGCCAGCAGCTTGGAATTAGCGCTTAGCGAAGAGACCCAGTACTTC; CDR3 protein: CASSLELALSEETQYF
clone size: .; V gene: TRBV11-2; D gene: .; J gene: TRBJ1-1; CDR3 DNA: TGTGCCAGCAGGGGACAAGCGAACACTGAAGCTTTCTTT; CDR3 protein: CASRGQANTEAFF
clone size: once; V gene: TRBV11-2; D gene: .; J gene: TRBJ2-1; CDR3 DNA: TGTGCCAGCAGCTGGGTCCTAGTAGGCAATGAGCAGTTCTTC; CDR3 protein: CASSWVLVGNEQFF
clone size: .; V gene: TRBV6-6; D gene: .; J gene: TRBJ1-2; CDR3 DNA: TGTGCCAGCAGTTTAGGGGGAGGCTACACCTTC; CDR3 protein: CASSLGGGYTF
clone size: .; V gene: TRBV5-4; D gene: TRBD1; J gene: TRBJ2-2; CDR3 DNA: TGTGCCAGCAGCGGACAGGGTACCGGGGAGCTGTTTTTT; CDR3 protein: CASSGQGTGELFF
clone size: .; V gene: TRBV7-2; D gene: .; J gene: TRBJ1-1; CDR3 DNA: TGTGCCAGCAGAGAAAATAGGGACTCCGTTGCAGCTTTCTTT; CDR3 protein: CASRENRDSVAAFF
clone size: few; V gene: TRBV28; D gene: TRBD2; J gene: TRBJ2-7; CDR3 DNA: TGTGCCAGCAACCCGGGAGGCGAGCAGTACTTC; CDR3 protein: CASNPGGEQYF
clone size: .; V gene: TRBV10-2; D gene: TRBD1; J gene: TRBJ1-5; CDR3 DNA: TGCGCCAGCAGTGTCCCGGGACAGGGTATCCCTAATCAGCCCCAGCATTTT; CDR3 protein: CASSVPGQGIPNQPQHF
clone size: few; V gene: TRBV19; D gene: TRBD1; J gene: TRBJ1-2; CDR3 DNA: TGTGCCAGTACCCTGGGACAGACCCTTACGAACTATGGCTACACCTTC; CDR3 protein: CASTLGQTLTNYGYTF
clone size: few; V gene: TRBV7-2; D gene: .; J gene: TRBJ2-7; CDR3 DNA: TGTGCCAGCAGCTTAGTCAGGGCGGCGTACGAGCAGTACTTC; CDR3 protein: CASSLVRAAYEQYF
clone size: .; V gene: TRBV7-6; D gene: TRBD1; J gene: TRBJ1-5; CDR3 DNA: TGTGCCAGCAGCCTCAGGGGGGATAGCAATCAGCCCCAGCATTTT; CDR3 protein: CASSLRGDSNQPQHF
clone size: .; V gene: TRBV7-9; D gene: .; J gene: TRBJ1-3; CDR3 DNA: TGTGCCAGCAGCTTAGATCTGACACCCCGGCGACCATATTTT; CDR3 protein: CASSLDLTPRRPYF